The rows below give T cell receptor beta chains drawn from one sample of a study of cytomegalovirus exposure and HLA in healthy donors. Some clones are missing from TCRdb's copy, which holds only in-frame ones; the method was immunoSEQ multiplex PCR. This table holds over 120,000 clones, approximately 82% found once. Sequencing input: PBMCs. These receptors were obtained from a man younger than 45 in good health and CMV-seropositive. Each CDR3 is given with its conserved first and last residue. Each record gives: V gene, J gene, clone size, CDR3 protein. A row's size may be missing; if present it is once, few, many or a size class.

TRBV4-2	TRBJ2-7	-	CASSQETSGGPQLGAAYEQYF
TRBV5-8	TRBJ1-6	-	CASSSGTGGNSPLHF
TRBV19	TRBJ1-1	-	CASISGTGRWNTEAFF
TRBV18	TRBJ2-3	once	CASSPRQGGTDTQYF
TRBV15	TRBJ2-7	-	CATSSAGTGYEQYF
TRBV28	TRBJ2-2	-	CASSVPSTGELFF
TRBV7-8	TRBJ2-5	once	CASSLVVAETQYF
TRBV23-1	TRBJ1-3	-	CASSGEVGGNTIYF
TRBV15	TRBJ2-7	-	CATSSSGVPSEQYF
TRBV5-1	TRBJ1-1	-	CASSFGQGKGMNTEAFF
TRBV6-1	TRBJ1-2	-	CASSSPGVGGYTF
TRBV28	TRBJ2-1	-	CASSSTPLNEQFF
TRBV27	TRBJ2-3	-	CASSPAAGRTDTQYF
TRBV5-1	TRBJ1-2	-	CASREIYRDGGYTF
TRBV6-5	TRBJ2-4	-	CASSRGIGPGNIQYF
TRBV10-3	TRBJ1-2	-	CAISGWTEWGYTF
TRBV19	TRBJ2-6	-	CASSRTISGANVLTF
TRBV18	TRBJ2-1	once	CASSPGIGTSGRNEQFF
TRBV18	TRBJ1-1	-	CASSVTENTEAFF
TRBV5-5	TRBJ2-5	-	CASSSRTAQETQYF
TRBV15	TRBJ1-5	-	CATSDRDSQRPQHF
TRBV6-1	TRBJ2-7	-	CASSEALTATYEQYF
TRBV4-2	TRBJ2-5	-	CASSQGGQETQYF
TRBV6-4	TRBJ2-1	-	CASSVQGGGYRNEQFF
TRBV28	TRBJ2-3	-	CASSLGVSTDTQYF
TRBV10-1	TRBJ1-2	few	CAHTGNYGYTF